These 23 T cell receptor beta chains share one sample of origin, sequenced in a study of monozygotic twins with inflammatory bowel disease. TCRdb re-analyzed the 5' RACE reads; it lists each CDR3 protein once, without DNA. The table counts approximately 400,000 distinct CDR3 sequences; 2% to 2.5% lies in the top ten. Sequenced sample: blood. The receptors were gathered from a human donor with ulcerative colitis or Crohn's disease, or a healthy co-twin of an affected twin (not recorded which).

This sequence joins TRBV7-8 and TRBJ1-1. The CDR3 runs to 14 residues. CDR1 and CDR2 (germline): SGHVS, FQNEAQ. The CDR3 reads CASSFLESNTEAFF.

The CDR3 spells CASSARPGTAYEQYF. The genes are TRBV2 and TRBJ2-7; the TCRdb call, TRBD1, lacks DNA for checking. The CDR3 spans 15 residues. Per germline, CDR1 SNHLY and CDR2 FYNNEI. Looking up the rest from reference TRBV2 and TRBJ2-7 gives the full variable domain: EPEVTQTPSHQVTQMGQEVILRCVPISNHLYFYWYRQILGQKVEFLVSFYNNEISEKSEIFDDQFSVERPDGSNFTLKIRSTKLEDSAMYFCASSARPGTAYEQYFGPGTRLTVT.

The V call is TRBV7-3, the J call TRBJ2-2. Germline CDR1 SGHTA, CDR2 FQGTGA. The CDR3 has 13 amino acids. The CDR3: CASRREVTGELFF.

This rearrangement joins TRBV12-3 or TRBV12-4 to TRBJ1-5; TCRdb names TRBD1, which stays unverified in the absence of DNA. This CDR3 spans 14 amino acids. The CDR3 is CASSGTGGRQPQHF.

CDR3 in amino acids: CASSLGAMNTEAFF. The chain carries TRBV5-1 and TRBJ1-1. Germline V CDR1 and CDR2: SGHRS, YFSETQ. This CDR3 comprises 14 residues.

V usage is TRBV7-2 and J usage is TRBJ2-3; TCRdb designates TRBD2, a call that cannot be tested without DNA. Germline V gene data show CDR1 as SGHTA and CDR2 as FQGNSA. This CDR3 comprises 17 residues. The CDR3: CASSPNQRGVGTDTQYF. Supplemented by reference TRBV7-2 and TRBJ2-3, the full variable domain reads GAGVSQSPSNKVTEKGKDVELRCDPISGHTALYWYRQSLGQGLEFLIYFQGNSAPDKSGLPSDRFSAERTGGSVSTLTIQRTQQEDSAVYLCASSPNQRGVGTDTQYFGPGTRLTVL.

The V call is TRBV20-1, the J call TRBJ2-5. Germline lookup yields CDR1 DFQATT and CDR2 SNEGSKA (reference sequence). CDR3 size: 12 residues. The CDR3 sequence is CSARRLQETQYF.

The CDR3 is CASSQVLYPAAGNTIYF. The chain recombines TRBV3-1 with TRBJ1-3. Germline V gives CDR1 LGHDT, CDR2 YNNKEL (reference sequence). This CDR3 contains 17 residues.

V gene TRBV19 combines with J gene TRBJ2-1; the D gene TCRdb calls, TRBD2, cannot be checked with no DNA. The CDR3 has 16 amino acids. In germline, CDR1 is LNHDA, CDR2 SQIVND (reference sequence). CDR3 in amino acids: CASSALAGGPLPPPFF.

This chain connects TRBV30 to TRBJ1-2. The germline CDR1 and CDR2 sequences are GTSNPN and SVGIG (reference sequence). This CDR3 comprises 17 residues. CDR3 sequence reads: CAWSVGSRTSANYGYTF. The whole variable domain, filled in from reference TRBV30 and TRBJ1-2, reads SQTIHQWPATLVQPVGSPLSLECTVEGTSNPNLYWYRQAAGRGLQLLFYSVGIGQISSEVPQNLSASRPQDRQFILSSKKLLLSDSGFYLCAWSVGSRTSANYGYTFGSGTRLTVV.

CDR3 sequence: CSVEDGRGRTDTQNF. The genes are TRBV29-1 and TRBJ2-3; there is no DNA to check the TCRdb D call of TRBD1. CDR1 SQVTM and CDR2 ANQGSEA come from the germline V gene. This CDR3 spans 15 amino acids.

The rearrangement links TRBV18 to TRBJ2-7; TCRdb names TRBD1, which stays unverified in the absence of DNA. CDR1 is KGHSH and CDR2 is LQKENI in the germline V gene. CDR3 length: 13 amino acids. CDR3 amino acids: CASSSGDAYEQYF. Full variable domain (rest looked up from reference TRBV18 and TRBJ2-7): NAGVMQNPRHLVRRRGQEARLRCSPMKGHSHVYWYRQLPEEGLKFMVYLQKENIIDESGMPKERFSAEFPKEGPSILRIQQVVRGDSAAYFCASSSGDAYEQYFGPGTRLTVT.

The rearrangement links TRBV28 to TRBJ2-1; absent DNA, TCRdb's TRBD2 call cannot be checked. CDR1 and CDR2 from the germline V gene are MDHEN and SYDVKM. This CDR3 is 15 amino acids long. This CDR3 is CASSLISGDYNEQFF.

V and J are TRBV7-2 and TRBJ2-3; the TRBD2 assignment by TCRdb is unverifiable without DNA. The CDR3 runs to 16 residues. The V gene's germline CDR1 is SGHTA and CDR2 FQGNSA. This CDR3 reads CASSLSRPFPTDTQYF.

The rearrangement joins TRBV3-1 to TRBJ1-6. CDR1 LGHDT and CDR2 YNNKEL come from the germline V gene (reference sequence). This CDR3 region has 15 residues. The CDR3 sequence is CASSQGSWDNSPLHF.

V usage is TRBV4-2 and J usage is TRBJ1-6; TCRdb reports TRBD1, a call that lacks DNA to check it against. Germline CDR1 LGHNA, CDR2 YNFKEQ. The CDR3 totals 17 residues. The CDR3 here is CASSQDPLTGVNSPLHF.

The V gene is TRBV6-5, the J gene TRBJ2-1; TCRdb's assignment of TRBD1 cannot be checked, as there is no DNA. The germline gives CDR1 MNHEY, CDR2 SVGAGI. This CDR3 has 15 amino acids. CDR3 amino acids: CASSYLGSGANEQFF.

The J gene is TRBJ1-5, the V gene TRBV6-1. This CDR3 has 15 amino acids. Germline CDR1 reads MNHNS; CDR2 reads SASEGT. The CDR3 loop is CASSESFGAQAFLHF.

The V gene is TRBV5-1, the J gene TRBJ2-3. CDR1 is SGHRS and CDR2 is YFSETQ in the germline V gene. This CDR3 has 16 residues. The CDR3 is CASSFGALSSTDTQYF.

V usage is TRBV2 and J usage is TRBJ2-7; without DNA, the TCRdb call of TRBD2 cannot be checked. The germline V gene encodes CDR1 SNHLY and CDR2 FYNNEI. This CDR3 spans 14 amino acids. The CDR3 loop reads CASSQEGLVHEQYF.

The chain uses TRBV12-3 or TRBV12-4 and TRBJ1-5. The CDR3 extends over 16 amino acids. This CDR3 is CASSFARRGSNQPQHF.

The chain employs TRBV27 and TRBJ2-1; TCRdb indicates TRBD1, and absent DNA this call remains unverified. CDR1 is MNHEY, CDR2 SMNVEV, per germline (reference sequence). This CDR3 has 15 amino acids. The CDR3 spells CASSPGPGPRNEQFF.

The chain joins TRBV7-6 to TRBJ2-7; TCRdb names TRBD1, which stays unverified in the absence of DNA. The CDR3 is 15 amino acids. Germline V lookup: CDR1 SGHVS, CDR2 FNYEAQ. The CDR3 reads CASSHLGASSYEQYF.